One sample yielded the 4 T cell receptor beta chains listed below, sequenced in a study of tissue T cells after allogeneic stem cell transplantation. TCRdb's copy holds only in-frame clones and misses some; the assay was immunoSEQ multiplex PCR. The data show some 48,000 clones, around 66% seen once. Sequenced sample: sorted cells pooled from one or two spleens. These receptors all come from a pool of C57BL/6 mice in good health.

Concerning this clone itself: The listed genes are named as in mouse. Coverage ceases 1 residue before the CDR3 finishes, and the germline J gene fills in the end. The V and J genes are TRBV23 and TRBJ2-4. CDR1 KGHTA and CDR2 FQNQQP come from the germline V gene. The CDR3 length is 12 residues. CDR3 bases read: TGCTCCAGCAGTCATGACGGTAACACCTTGTAC. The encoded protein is CSSSHDGNTLY. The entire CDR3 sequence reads CSSSHDGNTLYF.

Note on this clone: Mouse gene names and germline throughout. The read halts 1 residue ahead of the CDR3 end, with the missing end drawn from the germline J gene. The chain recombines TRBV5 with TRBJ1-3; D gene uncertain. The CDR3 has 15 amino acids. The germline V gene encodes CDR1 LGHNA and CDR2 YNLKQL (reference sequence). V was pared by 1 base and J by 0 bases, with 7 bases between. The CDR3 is CASSQVGVSGNTLYF. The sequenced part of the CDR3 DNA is TGTGCCAGCAGCCAAGTCGGGGTTTCTGGAAATACGCTCTAT.

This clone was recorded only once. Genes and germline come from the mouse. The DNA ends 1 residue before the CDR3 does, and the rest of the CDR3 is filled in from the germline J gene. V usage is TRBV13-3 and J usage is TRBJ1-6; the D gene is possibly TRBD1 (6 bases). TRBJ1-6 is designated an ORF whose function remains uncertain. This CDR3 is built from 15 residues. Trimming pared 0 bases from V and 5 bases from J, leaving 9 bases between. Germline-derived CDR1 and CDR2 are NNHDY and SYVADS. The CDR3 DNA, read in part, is TGTGCCAGCAGTGATGGGCAGGGGAATAATTCGCCCCTCTAC. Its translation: CASSDGQGNNSPLY. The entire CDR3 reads CASSDGQGNNSPLYF.

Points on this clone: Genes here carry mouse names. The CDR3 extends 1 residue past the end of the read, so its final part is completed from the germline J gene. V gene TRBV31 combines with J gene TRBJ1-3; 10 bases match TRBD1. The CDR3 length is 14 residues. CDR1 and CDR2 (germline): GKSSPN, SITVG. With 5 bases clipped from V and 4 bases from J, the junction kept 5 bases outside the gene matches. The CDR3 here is CAWSTGGVGNTLYF. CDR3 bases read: TGTGCCTGGTCGACAGGGGGCGTCGGAAATACGCTCTAT.